Listed here are 30 T cell receptor beta chains from one sample, sequenced in a study of T cells after posttransplantation cyclophosphamide. Busulfan-fludarabine conditioning, marrow transplant, and cyclophosphamide on days +3 and +4 were administered. TCRdb's copy holds only in-frame clones and misses some; the assay was immunoSEQ multiplex PCR. The repertoire has approximately 39,000 clones, 78% of them found once; the top ten carry 7% to 8.5%. The sample was CD4+ T cells sorted from blood, taken approximately 2,000 days after a stem cell transplant with posttransplant cyclophosphamide. The receptors were sampled from a female patient in her forties or fifties who received an allogeneic stem cell transplant from a related donor, was CMV-positive, and had no GVHD. Some T cells may originate from the graft donor.

The chain uses TRBV5-4 and TRBJ1-1; possibly TRBD1 for D (6 bases). V lost 3 bases and J 5 bases, leaving 20 bases between the germline ends. The length of the CDR3 is 16 residues. Per germline, CDR1 SGHNT and CDR2 YYREEE (reference sequence). CDR3 sequence (DNA): TGTGCCAGCAGCTCCGGGACATTCTCCCTCAGAACTGAAGCTTTCTTT. It yields the protein CASSSGTFSLRTEAFF.

This rearrangement joins TRBV19 to TRBJ1-4; the D gene is possibly TRBD1 (6 bases). V gave up 1 base and J gave up 2 bases, with 8 bases separating them. Looked up from germline, CDR1 is LNHDA and CDR2 is SQIVND (reference sequence). The CDR3 is 15 amino acids. The CDR3 DNA reads as TGTGCCAGTAGTATAGCAGGGGACACTAATGAAAAACTGTTTTTT. Its translation: CASSIAGDTNEKLFF.

V and J are TRBV7-2 and TRBJ1-6; maybe TRBD1 (5 bases). Germline V lookup: CDR1 SGHTA, CDR2 FQGNSA. Trimming removed 1 base from V and 10 bases from J, with 8 bases in between. The CDR3 is made up of 13 amino acids. This CDR3 reads CASSLGQSSPLHF. The CDR3 DNA reads TGTGCCAGCAGCTTAGGACAGTCGTCACCCCTCCACTTT.

The chain couples TRBV21-1 to TRBJ1-2; no check of the table's D call, TRBD1, against the DNA was made. TRBV21-1 is flagged as a pseudogene. The CDR3 spans 17 residues. In DNA form, the CDR3 reads TGTGCCAGCAGCAAAACCCAGGGCCACGCCAACATTTATGGCTACACCTTC. Translation gives CASSKTQGHANIYGYTF.

The V call is TRBV4-1, the J call TRBJ2-1; 8 nucleotides align to TRBD2. The CDR3 is 15 residues long. Germline loops: CDR1 MGHRA, CDR2 YSYEKL. V dropped 5 bases and J dropped 5; count of bases not matched to a gene: 8. The chain's CDR3 is CASSVSGGADNEQFF. The CDR3 nucleotides are TGCGCCAGCAGCGTTTCGGGGGGGGCTGACAATGAGCAGTTCTTC.

This clone was recorded a few times. The chain uses TRBV6-1 and TRBJ1-2, with a tentative D call TRBD1 (6 bases). The CDR3 has 14 amino acids. Germline CDR1 MNHNS, CDR2 SASEGT. Trimming stripped 7 bases from V and 4 bases from J, with 16 bases between. CDR3 residues: CASKKGERGYGYTF. In nucleotides, the CDR3 is TGTGCCAGCAAAAAGGGGGAAAGGGGCTATGGCTACACCTTC.

J is TRBJ1-2 and V is TRBV14; no firm D call. Between the trimmed V and J ends, which lost 3 bases and 2 bases, there was a span of 13 bases. Germline values: CDR1 SGHDN, CDR2 FVKESK. CDR3 length: 15 residues. CDR3 nucleotides: TGTGCCAGCAGCCAGGCACCGGGAAGAAACTATGGCTACACCTTC. It encodes CASSQAPGRNYGYTF.

The chain recombines TRBV5-1 with TRBJ1-3, with TRBD1 identical over 7 bases. Unmatched junction bases numbered 2, after V lost 3 bases and J lost 2 bases. Germline loops: CDR1 SGHRS, CDR2 YFSETQ. There are 14 residues in the CDR3. Here the CDR3 DNA reads TGCGCCAGCAGCTGGGACAGAGCTGGAAACACCATATATTTT. Residues: CASSWDRAGNTIYF.

On this clone: The junction does not match germline at one end; this may be a read error. The genes are TRBV2 and TRBJ2-5; TRBD1 might be the D (6 bases). The CDR3 runs 14 residues. Germline CDR1 SNHLY, CDR2 FYNNEI. The chain's CDR3 is CASSFTDRQEAQYF. In DNA, the CDR3 is TGTGCCAGCAGTTTTACTGACAGGCAAGAGGCCCAGTACTTC.

A remark on this clone: At one end the junction does not follow the germline gene, possibly because of a read error. The chain links TRBV18 to TRBJ2-1, with D unclear. The CDR3 is made up of 11 amino acids. Germline V gene lookup returns CDR1 KGHSH and CDR2 LQKENI. The CDR3 coding sequence is TGTGCCGGCTCACCTAACAATGAGCAGTTCTTC. It is translated as CAGSPNNEQFF.

This clone came up once. The CDR3 reads CASSPLAGNTGELFF. CDR3 coding DNA: TGTGCCAGCAGCCCACTAGCGGGGAACACCGGGGAGCTGTTTTTT. The J gene is TRBJ2-2, the V gene TRBV11-2; 9 bases are shared with TRBD2. Germline V CDR1 and CDR2: SGHAT, FQNNGV. The CDR3 has 15 residues. The J segment lost 1 base and the V segment lost 5 bases, leaving 2 bases of the junction unmatched.

This chain connects TRBV10-3 to TRBJ2-3; TRBD2 matches at 9 bases. CDR1 and CDR2 (germline): ENHRY, SYGVKD. This CDR3 contains 17 residues. Trimming at V came to 0 bases and at J to 1 base, leaving 5 bases not matched to a gene. The CDR3 DNA is TGTGCCATCAGTGAGTCGGTGGCGGGGGGGGGCACAGATACGCAGTATTTT. The encoded protein is CAISESVAGGGTDTQYF.

V usage is TRBV6-1 and J usage is TRBJ1-4; 8 bases match TRBD1. The CDR3 consists of 15 residues. Germline trimming cut 6 bases from V and 3 bases from J; bases unmatched to any gene: 6. Germline V gene lookup returns CDR1 MNHNS and CDR2 SASEGT. The CDR3 sequence: CASRVRQGSNEKLFF. The DNA of the CDR3 is TGTGCCAGCAGGGTCCGACAGGGGTCTAATGAAAAACTGTTTTTT.

The chain carries TRBV19 and TRBJ2-3; D unresolved. This CDR3 contains 13 residues. V was shortened by 2 bases and J by 2 bases, with 5 bases between the two germline ends. CDR1 and CDR2 from the germline V gene are LNHDA and SQIVND (reference sequence). The CDR3 loop is CASSIPTTDTQYF. The CDR3 nucleotides read TGTGCCAGTAGTATACCTACCACAGATACGCAGTATTTT.

The rearrangement uses TRBV19 and TRBJ1-4; D might be TRBD1 (5 bases). V was pared by 7 bases and J by 3 bases, with 12 bases between. Per the germline V gene, CDR1 is LNHDA and CDR2 is SQIVND (reference sequence). This CDR3 is 14 amino acids long. The CDR3 reads CASMTGTSNEKLFF. CDR3 coding DNA: TGTGCCAGTATGACCGGGACTTCTAATGAAAAACTGTTTTTT.

In its sample, this clone was seen once. The gene calls are TRBV7-6 and TRBJ2-7; 9 bases are shared with TRBD1. V was clipped by 1 base and J by 5 bases; unmatched bases: 12. The length of the CDR3 is 17 residues. From germline, CDR1 is SGHVS and CDR2 FNYEAQ. The CDR3 spells CASSLGGVTGGRDEQYF. CDR3 DNA: TGTGCCAGCAGCTTAGGCGGGGTGACAGGGGGAAGGGACGAGCAGTACTTC.

The chain recombines TRBV19 with TRBJ2-5; 11 bases fit TRBD1. Germline CDR1 LNHDA, CDR2 SQIVND (reference sequence). Unmatched junction bases numbered 3, after V lost 2 bases and J lost 4 bases. The CDR3 has 15 amino acids. CDR3 sequence (DNA): TGTGCCAGTAGTATATCCGGGACAGGGGGAGAGACCCAGTACTTC. Protein sequence: CASSISGTGGETQYF.

The chain couples TRBV6-1 to TRBJ2-2, with 8 bases that match TRBD1. This CDR3 is 14 amino acids long. V was pared by 11 bases and J by 5 bases, with 10 bases of the junction left unmatched. In germline, CDR1 is MNHNS, CDR2 SASEGT. The chain's CDR3 is CASHAGGRTGELFF. CDR3 DNA: TGTGCCTCTCACGCAGGGGGCAGGACCGGGGAGCTGTTTTTT.

The CDR3 DNA reads TGTGCCAGCAGCTTAGGACAGGGCACTGAAGCTTTCTTT. Amino acid sequence: CASSLGQGTEAFF. The chain carries TRBV7-6 and TRBJ1-1, with 7 bases lining up with TRBD1. Germline trimming cut 1 base from V and 4 bases from J; bases unmatched to any gene: 0. This CDR3 comprises 13 residues. Germline CDR1 SGHVS, CDR2 FNYEAQ.

The genes are TRBV6-5 and TRBJ1-1; TRBD1 might be the D (6 bases). Germline loops: CDR1 MNHEY, CDR2 SVGAGI. The CDR3 runs to 15 residues. V was clipped by 0 bases and J by 5 bases, with 13 bases between them. The chain's CDR3 is CASSYSTQGSTEAFF. CDR3 in DNA: TGTGCCAGCAGTTACTCGACGCAGGGGTCTACTGAAGCTTTCTTT.

The chain is built from TRBV10-2 and TRBJ1-5; a weak D match, TRBD1 (6 bases). The CDR3 covers 13 residues. Germline V gives CDR1 WSHSY, CDR2 SAAADI. Trimming left V 9 bases short and J 6 bases short, with 15 bases between. The CDR3 DNA reads as TGCGCCAGTCAACAGGGAGCGGTTCAGCCCCAGCATTTT. Protein sequence: CASQQGAVQPQHF.

The V call is TRBV9, the J call TRBJ2-3; maybe TRBD2 (5 bases). V gave up 2 bases and J gave up 3 bases, with 13 bases separating them. Germline values: CDR1 SGDLS, CDR2 YYNGEE. The CDR3 is 15 residues long. As DNA, the CDR3 is TGTGCCAGCAGCGTCATGGCGGGTTTTACAGATACGCAGTATTTT. This translates into CASSVMAGFTDTQYF. Using reference TRBV9 and TRBJ2-3 for the parts outside the CDR3, the full variable domain is DSGVTQTPKHLITATGQRVTLRCSPRSGDLSVYWYQQSLDQGLQFLIQYYNGEERAKGNILERFSAQQFPDLHSELNLSSLELGDSALYFCASSVMAGFTDTQYFGPGTRLTVL.

This clone was seen only once. The chain has TRBV19 and TRBJ2-2; a possible D gene is TRBD1 (6 bases). With 3 bases removed from V and 0 bases from J, the gap between germline ends came to 8 bases. This CDR3 has 15 residues. The germline gives CDR1 LNHDA, CDR2 SQIVND (reference sequence). The CDR3 coding sequence is TGTGCCAGTAGTATCAGGGGATCGAACACCGGGGAGCTGTTTTTT. It specifies CASSIRGSNTGELFF.

In this sample, this clone turned up once. V gene TRBV7-9 combines with J gene TRBJ1-4; 10 bases agree with TRBD1. The CDR3 has 16 residues. The germline CDR1 and CDR2 sequences are SEHNR and FQNEAQ (reference sequence). J lost 7 bases, V lost 1 base, and 6 bases had no gene match. The CDR3: CASSLGSGQGSEKLFF. The CDR3 region has the DNA TGTGCCAGCAGCTTAGGGTCGGGACAGGGGAGTGAAAAACTGTTTTTT. The whole variable domain, filled in from reference TRBV7-9 and TRBJ1-4, reads DTGVSQNPRHKITKRGQNVTFRCDPISEHNRLYWYRQTLGQGPEFLTYFQNEAQLEKSRLLSDRFSAERPKGSFSTLEIQRTEQGDSAMYLCASSLGSGQGSEKLFFGSGTQLSVL.

This clone was seen only a few times. The chain uses TRBV6-5 and TRBJ2-7; D gene uncertain. Trimming cost V 3 bases and J 2 bases, with 11 bases left between them. The germline V gene has CDR1 MNHEY and CDR2 SVGAGI. The CDR3 consists of 14 residues. The chain's CDR3 is CASSYRGYPYEQYF. DNA for the CDR3: TGTGCCAGCAGTTATCGAGGATACCCCTACGAGCAGTACTTC.

This clone was seen a single time. The chain joins TRBV5-5 to TRBJ2-3; D uncertain. The germline CDR1 and CDR2 sequences are SGHKS and YYEKEE (reference sequence). CDR3 length: 16 residues. V was shortened by 0 bases and J by 3 bases, with 14 bases between the two germline ends. The CDR3 DNA follows: TGTGCCAGCAGCTTGGGGGCCCCTGGTGGGACAGATACGCAGTATTTT. Its translation is CASSLGAPGGTDTQYF.

The rearrangement joins TRBV7-8 to TRBJ2-2; TRBD2 matches 11 bases. This CDR3 has 18 amino acids. Germline V CDR1 and CDR2: SGHVS, FQNEAQ. J gave up 7 bases and V 0 bases, and 10 bases lay outside the gene matches. CDR3 region: CASSLAGLAGGLRGELFF. The CDR3 DNA is TGTGCCAGCAGCTTAGCCGGGCTAGCGGGGGGTCTCCGCGGGGAGCTGTTTTTT. Supplemented by reference TRBV7-8 and TRBJ2-2, the full variable domain reads GAGVSQSPRYKVAKRGQDVALRCDPISGHVSLFWYQQALGQGPEFLTYFQNEAQLDKSGLPSDRFFAERPEGSVSTLKIQRTQQEDSAVYLCASSLAGLAGGLRGELFFGEGSRLTVL.

The chain couples TRBV10-1 to TRBJ2-7; TRBD1 aligns across 8 bases. Germline loops: CDR1 WNHNN, CDR2 SYGVQD (reference sequence). J was trimmed by 5 bases and V by 3 bases; bases with no gene match: 6. There are 14 residues in the CDR3. CDR3 sequence reads: CASSDFGQGHEQYF. In DNA form, the CDR3 reads TGCGCCAGCAGTGATTTCGGACAGGGCCACGAGCAGTACTTC.

The rearrangement uses TRBV6-6 and TRBJ1-4, with 9 bases identical to TRBD1. Germline CDR1 and CDR2: MNHNY and SVGAGI (reference sequence). The V and J ends lost 8 bases and 5 bases, in that order; junction bases with no gene match: 9. The CDR3 contains 15 residues. The CDR3 region has the DNA TGTGCCAGCTCACAGGGGGCGACAGTCAATGAAAAACTGTTTTTT. Its translation: CASSQGATVNEKLFF.

The chain recombines TRBV4-2 with TRBJ1-3; tentative D call: TRBD1 (5 bases). The CDR3 is 16 residues long. Trimming left V 4 bases short and J 0 bases short, with 13 bases between. The germline V gene has CDR1 LGHNA and CDR2 YNFKEQ. CDR3 sequence reads: CASSPLSRVSGNTIYF. The DNA of the CDR3 is TGTGCCAGCAGCCCTCTTAGCAGGGTCTCTGGAAACACCATATATTTT.